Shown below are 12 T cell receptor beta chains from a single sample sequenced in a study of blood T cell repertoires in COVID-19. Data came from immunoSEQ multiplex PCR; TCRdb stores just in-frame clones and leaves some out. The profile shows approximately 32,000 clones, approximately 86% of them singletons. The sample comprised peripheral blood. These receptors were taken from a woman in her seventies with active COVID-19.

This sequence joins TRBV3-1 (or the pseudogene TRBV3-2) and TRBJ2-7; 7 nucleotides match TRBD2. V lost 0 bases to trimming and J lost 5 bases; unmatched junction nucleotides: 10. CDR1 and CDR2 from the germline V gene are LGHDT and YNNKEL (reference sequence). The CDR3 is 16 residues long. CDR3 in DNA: TGTGCCAGCAGCCAAGATCCAACGACAGCGGGACACGAGCAGTACTTC. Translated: CASSQDPTTAGHEQYF.

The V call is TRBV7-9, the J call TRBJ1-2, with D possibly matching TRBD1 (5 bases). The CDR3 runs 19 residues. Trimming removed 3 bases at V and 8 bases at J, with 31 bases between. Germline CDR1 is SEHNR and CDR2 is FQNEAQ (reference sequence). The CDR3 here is CASSLEPGRGSRYHGGYTF. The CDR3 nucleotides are TGTGCCAGCAGCTTGGAACCCGGCCGGGGGTCCAGGTACCATGGGGGCTACACCTTC.

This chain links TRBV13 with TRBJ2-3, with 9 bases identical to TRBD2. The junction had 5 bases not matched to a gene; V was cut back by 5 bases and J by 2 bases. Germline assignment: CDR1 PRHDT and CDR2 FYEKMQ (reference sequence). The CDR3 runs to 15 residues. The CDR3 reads CASSLTSGATDTQYF. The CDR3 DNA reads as TGTGCCAGCAGCCTGACTAGCGGAGCCACAGATACGCAGTATTTT.

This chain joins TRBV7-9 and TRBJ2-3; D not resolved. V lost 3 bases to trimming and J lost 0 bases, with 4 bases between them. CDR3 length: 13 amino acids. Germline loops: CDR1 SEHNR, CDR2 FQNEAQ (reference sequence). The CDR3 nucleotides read TGTGCCAGCAGCTTTCCTAGCACAGATACGCAGTATTTT. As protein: CASSFPSTDTQYF.

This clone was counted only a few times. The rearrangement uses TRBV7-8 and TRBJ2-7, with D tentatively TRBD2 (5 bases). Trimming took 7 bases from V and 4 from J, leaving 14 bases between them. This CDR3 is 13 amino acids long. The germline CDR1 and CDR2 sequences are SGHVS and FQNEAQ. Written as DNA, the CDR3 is TGTGCCAGCACCTTCAGAGGGAGATACGAGCAGTACTTC. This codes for CASTFRGRYEQYF.

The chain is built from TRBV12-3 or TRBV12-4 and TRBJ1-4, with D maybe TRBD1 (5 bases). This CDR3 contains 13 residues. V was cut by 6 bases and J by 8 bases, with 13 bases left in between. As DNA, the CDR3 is TGTGCCAGCAGGGGTGACAGCCTCGAAAAACTGTTTTTT. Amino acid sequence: CASRGDSLEKLFF.

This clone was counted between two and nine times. In nucleotides, the CDR3 is TGCAGCGGGAGGGCAGACTACGAGCAGTACTTC. Its protein product is CSGRADYEQYF. The rearrangement uses TRBV29-1 and TRBJ2-7; weak D call: TRBD2 (6 bases). Trimming removed 7 bases from V and 3 bases from J, with 10 bases in between. CDR1 and CDR2 (germline): SQVTM, ANQGSEA. CDR3 length equals 11 residues.

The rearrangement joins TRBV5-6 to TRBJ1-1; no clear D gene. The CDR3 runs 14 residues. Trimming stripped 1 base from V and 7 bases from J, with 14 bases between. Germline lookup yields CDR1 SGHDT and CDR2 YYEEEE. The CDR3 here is CASSLLRGVYEAFF. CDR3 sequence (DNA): TGTGCCAGCAGCTTGCTTCGCGGGGTTTATGAAGCTTTCTTT.

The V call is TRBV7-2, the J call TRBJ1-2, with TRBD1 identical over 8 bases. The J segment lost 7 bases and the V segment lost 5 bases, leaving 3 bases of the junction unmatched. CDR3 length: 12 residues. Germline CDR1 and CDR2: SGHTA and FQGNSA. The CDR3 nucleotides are TGTGCCAGCAGCCCAGGGGGCAGTGGCTACACCTTC. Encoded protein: CASSPGGSGYTF.

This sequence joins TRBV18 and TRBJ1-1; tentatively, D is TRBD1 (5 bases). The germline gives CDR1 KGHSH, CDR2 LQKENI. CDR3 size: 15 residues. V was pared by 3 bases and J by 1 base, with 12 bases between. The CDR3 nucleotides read TGTGCCAGCTCACCGTCTCAGGGAAAGAACACTGAAGCTTTCTTT. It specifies CASSPSQGKNTEAFF.

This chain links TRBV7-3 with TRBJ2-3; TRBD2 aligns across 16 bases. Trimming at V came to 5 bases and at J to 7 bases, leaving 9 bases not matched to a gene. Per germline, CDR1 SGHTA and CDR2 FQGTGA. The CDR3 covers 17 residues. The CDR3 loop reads CASSPPGLAGGLNTQYF. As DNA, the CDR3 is TGTGCCAGCAGCCCCCCGGGACTAGCGGGGGGGCTAAATACGCAGTATTTT.

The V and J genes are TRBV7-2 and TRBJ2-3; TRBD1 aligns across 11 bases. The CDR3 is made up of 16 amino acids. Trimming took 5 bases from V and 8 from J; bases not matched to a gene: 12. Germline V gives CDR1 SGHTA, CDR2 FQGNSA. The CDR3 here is CASSGWTGGEIGTQYF. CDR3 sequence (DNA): TGTGCCAGCAGCGGATGGACAGGGGGCGAAATTGGTACGCAGTATTTT.